Listed below are T cell receptor beta chains from one sample, sequenced in a study of metastatic and nonmetastatic thyroid tumors. TCRdb used MiXCR to call clones anew from the PCR reads. The sample records about 30,000 clones, approximately 25% being singletons. What was sequenced was blood. The source of these receptors is a female donor with papillary thyroid cancer or a benign thyroid nodule (not recorded which). Some clones in this sample may be carry-over from other donors' samples. Both conserved end residues are part of each CDR3. A D gene is named only where the DNA matches it firmly. Rows give clone size only sometimes, using once, few, many, or a class for an expanded clone.

J gene,clone size,V gene,D gene,CDR3 DNA,CDR3 protein
TRBJ1-5,few,TRBV6-1,.,TGTGCCAGCAGTGGGGGCCTCGGGACGGCCCAGCCCCAGCATTTT,CASSGGLGTAQPQHF
TRBJ2-7,few,TRBV27,TRBD1,TGTGCCATCAGTTCGACAGGGAAACAAGAGCAGTACTTC,CAISSTGKQEQYF
TRBJ2-1,many,TRBV2,TRBD2,TGTGCCAGCAGGGGGTCCGGGGGGAACGATGAGCAGTTCTTC,CASRGSGGNDEQFF
TRBJ2-2,many,TRBV5-5,TRBD1,TGTGCCAGCAGCTACAGGGGGCCTAACACCGGGGAGCTGTTTTTT,CASSYRGPNTGELFF
TRBJ1-6,many,TRBV7-8,TRBD1,TGTGCCAGCAGCACATACAGGGGGGATTCACCCCTCCACTTT,CASSTYRGDSPLHF
TRBJ2-7,many,TRBV4-1,.,TGCGCCAGCAGCCAACCCTCAGCCTACGAGCAGTACTTC,CASSQPSAYEQYF
TRBJ1-5,few,TRBV3-1,.,TGTGCCAGCAGCCGCGTGTATTCGGAGTTACCCCATCAGCCCCAGCATTTT,CASSRVYSELPHQPQHF
TRBJ2-5,many,TRBV6-1,.,TGTGCCAGCAGGAACTCGGGACCCAAAGAGACCCAGTACTTC,CASRNSGPKETQYF
TRBJ2-1,.,TRBV4-1,TRBD1,TGCGCCAGCAGCCAAGAATTGGGACAGGGCGGGGGCGAGCAGTTCTTC,CASSQELGQGGGEQFF
TRBJ2-1,medium-sized,TRBV11-3,.,TGTGCCAGCAGCATTCCCCCGGGCGATGAGCAGTTCTTC,CASSIPPGDEQFF
TRBJ1-2,few,TRBV6-1,TRBD1,TGTGCCAGCAGCCCCCGACAGGGATTTGGCTACACCTTC,CASSPRQGFGYTF
TRBJ1-2,.,TRBV28,.,TGTGGGAGCAGCCGCGGCAGAGATTACACCTTC,CGSSRGRDYTF
TRBJ2-1,few,TRBV30,.,TGTGCCTGGAGTGCGGGCGCGGCGAATGAGCAGTTCTTC,CAWSAGAANEQFF
TRBJ2-1,many,TRBV6-1,.,TGTGCCAGCGGACCGGGACGGGTATCCTACAATGAGCAGTTCTTC,CASGPGRVSYNEQFF
TRBJ2-7,medium-sized,TRBV10-3,.,TGTGCCTCGGGGGCAGAGGGCCACGAGCAGTACTTC,CASGAEGHEQYF
TRBJ1-3,many,TRBV12-5,.,TGTGCTAGTGGGCTAGGAAACACCATATATTTT,CASGLGNTIYF